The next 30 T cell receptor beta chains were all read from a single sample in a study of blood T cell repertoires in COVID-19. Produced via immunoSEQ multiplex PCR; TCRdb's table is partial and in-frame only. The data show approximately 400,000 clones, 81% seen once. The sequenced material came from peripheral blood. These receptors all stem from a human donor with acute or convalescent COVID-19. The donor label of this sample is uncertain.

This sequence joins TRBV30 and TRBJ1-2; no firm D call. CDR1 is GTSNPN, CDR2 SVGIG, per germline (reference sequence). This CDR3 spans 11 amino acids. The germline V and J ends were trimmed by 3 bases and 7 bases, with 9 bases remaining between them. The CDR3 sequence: CAWSLGRGYTF. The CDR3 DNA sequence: TGTGCCTGGAGCCTTGGCCGTGGCTACACCTTC.

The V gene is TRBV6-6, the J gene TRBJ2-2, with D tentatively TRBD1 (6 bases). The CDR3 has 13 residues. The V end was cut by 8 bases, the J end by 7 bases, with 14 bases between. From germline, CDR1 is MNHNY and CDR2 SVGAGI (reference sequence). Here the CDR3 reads CASRQAESGELFF. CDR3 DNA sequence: TGTGCCAGCCGACAGGCAGAAAGCGGGGAGCTGTTTTTT.

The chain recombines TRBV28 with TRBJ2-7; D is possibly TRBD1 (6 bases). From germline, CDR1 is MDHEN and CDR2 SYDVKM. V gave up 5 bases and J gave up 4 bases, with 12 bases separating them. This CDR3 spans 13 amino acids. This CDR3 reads CASSGTIRYEQYF. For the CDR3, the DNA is TGTGCCAGCAGTGGGACAATCAGGTACGAGCAGTACTTC.

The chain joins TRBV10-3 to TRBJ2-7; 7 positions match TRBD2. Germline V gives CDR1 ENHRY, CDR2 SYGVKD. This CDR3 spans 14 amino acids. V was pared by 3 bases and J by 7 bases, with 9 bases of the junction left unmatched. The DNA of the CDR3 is TGTGCCATCAGTGAAGGACTAGGGCTGGGGGAGCAGTACTTC. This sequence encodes CAISEGLGLGEQYF.

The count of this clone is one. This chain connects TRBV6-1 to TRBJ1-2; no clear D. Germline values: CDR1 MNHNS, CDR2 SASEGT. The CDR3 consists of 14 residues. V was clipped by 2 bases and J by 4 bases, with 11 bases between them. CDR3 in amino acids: CASSESNSPYGYTF. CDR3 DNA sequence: TGTGCCAGCAGTGAATCTAACAGCCCCTATGGCTACACCTTC.

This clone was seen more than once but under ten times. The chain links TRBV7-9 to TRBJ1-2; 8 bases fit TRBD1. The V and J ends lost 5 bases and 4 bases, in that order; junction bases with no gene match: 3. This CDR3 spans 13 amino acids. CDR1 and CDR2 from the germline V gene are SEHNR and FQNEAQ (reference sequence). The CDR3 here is CASSRGTGYGYTF. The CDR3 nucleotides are TGTGCCAGCAGCCGCGGGACAGGCTATGGCTACACCTTC.

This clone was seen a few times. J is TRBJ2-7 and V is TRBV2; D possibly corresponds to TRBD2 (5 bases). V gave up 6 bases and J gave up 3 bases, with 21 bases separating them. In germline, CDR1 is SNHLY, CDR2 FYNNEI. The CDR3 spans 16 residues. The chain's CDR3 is CASSVKINSGGYEQYF. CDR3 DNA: TGTGCCAGCAGCGTTAAGATCAACAGCGGCGGCTACGAGCAGTACTTC.

CDR3 amino acids: CASSLTGGGNYGYTF. CDR3 coding DNA: TGTGCCAGCAGCTTGACAGGGGGTGGGAACTATGGCTACACCTTC. The chain has TRBV5-4 and TRBJ1-2; 8 bases are a match to TRBD1. Per germline, CDR1 SGHNT and CDR2 YYREEE (reference sequence). The ends lost 1 base at V and 2 bases at J; junction bases unmatched: 4. This CDR3 is built from 15 residues.

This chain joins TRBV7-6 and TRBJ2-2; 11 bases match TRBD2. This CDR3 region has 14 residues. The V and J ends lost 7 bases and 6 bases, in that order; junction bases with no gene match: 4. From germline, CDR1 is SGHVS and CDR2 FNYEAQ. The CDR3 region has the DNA TGTGCCAGCAATAGCGGGGGGGCTTCCGGGGAGCTGTTTTTT. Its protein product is CASNSGGASGELFF. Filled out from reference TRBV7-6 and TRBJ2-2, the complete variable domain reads GAGVSQSPRYKVTKRGQDVALRCDPISGHVSLYWYRQALGQGPEFLTYFNYEAQQDKSGLPNDRFSAERPEGSISTLTIQRTEQRDSAMYRCASNSGGASGELFFGEGSRLTVL.

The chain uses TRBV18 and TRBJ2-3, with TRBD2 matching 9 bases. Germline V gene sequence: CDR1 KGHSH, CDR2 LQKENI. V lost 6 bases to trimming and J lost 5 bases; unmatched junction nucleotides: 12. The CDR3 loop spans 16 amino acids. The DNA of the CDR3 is TGTGCCAGCTCCCATCTAGCGGGAAGGATGAAAGATACGCAGTATTTT. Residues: CASSHLAGRMKDTQYF.

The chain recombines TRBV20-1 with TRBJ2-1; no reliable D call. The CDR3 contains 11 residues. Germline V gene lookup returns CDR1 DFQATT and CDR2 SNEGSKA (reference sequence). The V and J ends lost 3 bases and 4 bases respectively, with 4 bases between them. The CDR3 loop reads CSASRYNEQFF. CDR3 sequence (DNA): TGCAGTGCTAGCAGATACAATGAGCAGTTCTTC.

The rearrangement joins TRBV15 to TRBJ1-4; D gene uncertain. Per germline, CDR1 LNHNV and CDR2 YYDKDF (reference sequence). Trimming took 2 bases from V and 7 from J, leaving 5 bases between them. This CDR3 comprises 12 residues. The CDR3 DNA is TGTGCCACCAGCAGACGGTCTGAAAAACTGTTTTTT. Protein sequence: CATSRRSEKLFF.

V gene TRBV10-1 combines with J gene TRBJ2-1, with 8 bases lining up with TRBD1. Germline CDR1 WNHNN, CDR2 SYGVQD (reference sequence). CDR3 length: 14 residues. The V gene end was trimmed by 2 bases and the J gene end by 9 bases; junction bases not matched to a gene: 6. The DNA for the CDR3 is TGCGCCAGCAGTGAGCGGACAGGGCAGGGTGAGCAGTTCTTC. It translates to CASSERTGQGEQFF.

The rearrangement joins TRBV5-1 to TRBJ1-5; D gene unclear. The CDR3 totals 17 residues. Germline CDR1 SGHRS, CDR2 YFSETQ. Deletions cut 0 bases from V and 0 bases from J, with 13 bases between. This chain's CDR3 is CASSLVPRGDSNQPQHF. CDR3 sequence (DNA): TGCGCCAGCAGCTTGGTCCCACGGGGAGATAGCAATCAGCCCCAGCATTTT.

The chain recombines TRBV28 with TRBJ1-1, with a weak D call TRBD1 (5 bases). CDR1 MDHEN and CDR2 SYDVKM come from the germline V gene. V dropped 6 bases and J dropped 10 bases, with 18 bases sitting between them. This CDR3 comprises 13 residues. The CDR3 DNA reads TGTGCCAGCAGCGACGTGGGCCGGAGGGGAGCTTTCTTT. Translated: CASSDVGRRGAFF.

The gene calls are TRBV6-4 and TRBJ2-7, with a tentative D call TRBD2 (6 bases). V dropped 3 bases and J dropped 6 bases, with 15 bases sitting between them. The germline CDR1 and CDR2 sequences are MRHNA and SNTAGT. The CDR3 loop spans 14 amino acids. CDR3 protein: CASSESAGSREQYF. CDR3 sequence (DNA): TGTGCCAGCAGTGAATCGGCGGGATCCCGCGAGCAGTACTTC.

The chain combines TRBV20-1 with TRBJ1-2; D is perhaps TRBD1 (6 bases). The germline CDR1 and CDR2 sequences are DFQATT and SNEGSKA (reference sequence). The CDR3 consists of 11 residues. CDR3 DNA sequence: TGCAGCGCCTTTGCGGGGGCCGGCTACACCTTC. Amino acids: CSAFAGAGYTF.

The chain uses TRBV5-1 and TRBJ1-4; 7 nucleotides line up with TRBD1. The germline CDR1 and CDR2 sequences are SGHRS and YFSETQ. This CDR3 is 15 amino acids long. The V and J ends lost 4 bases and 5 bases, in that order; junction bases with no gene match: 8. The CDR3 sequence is CASSLYPGQNEKLFF. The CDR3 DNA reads TGCGCCAGCAGCCTATACCCGGGACAGAATGAAAAACTGTTTTTT.

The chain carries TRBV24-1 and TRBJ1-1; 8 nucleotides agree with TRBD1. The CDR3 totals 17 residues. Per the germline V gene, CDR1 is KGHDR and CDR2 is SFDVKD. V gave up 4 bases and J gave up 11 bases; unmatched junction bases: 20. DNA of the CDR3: TGTGCCACCAGTGAGCGTTTACCGGGACAGGAGGAGATTGGGGCTTTCTTT. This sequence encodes CATSERLPGQEEIGAFF.

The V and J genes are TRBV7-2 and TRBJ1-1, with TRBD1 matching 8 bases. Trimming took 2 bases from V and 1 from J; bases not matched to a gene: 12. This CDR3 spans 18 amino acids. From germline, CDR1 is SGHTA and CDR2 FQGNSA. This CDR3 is CASSLNLRSGTGNTEAFF. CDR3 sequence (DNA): TGTGCCAGCAGCTTAAATCTTCGAAGTGGGACAGGGAACACTGAAGCTTTCTTT.

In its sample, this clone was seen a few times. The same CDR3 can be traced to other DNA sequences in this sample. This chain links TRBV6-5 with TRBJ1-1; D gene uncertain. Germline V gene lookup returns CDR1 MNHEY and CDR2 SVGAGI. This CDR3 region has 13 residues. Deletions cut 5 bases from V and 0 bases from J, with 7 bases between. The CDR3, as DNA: TGTGCCAGCAGTAGGACTGTGAACACTGAAGCTTTCTTT. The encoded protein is CASSRTVNTEAFF.

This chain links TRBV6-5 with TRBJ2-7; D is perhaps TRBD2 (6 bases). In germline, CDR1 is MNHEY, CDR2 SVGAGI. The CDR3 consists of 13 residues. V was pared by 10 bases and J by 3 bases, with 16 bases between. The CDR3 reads CAILSEGHYEQYF. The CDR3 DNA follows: TGTGCCATCTTATCGGAGGGCCACTACGAGCAGTACTTC.

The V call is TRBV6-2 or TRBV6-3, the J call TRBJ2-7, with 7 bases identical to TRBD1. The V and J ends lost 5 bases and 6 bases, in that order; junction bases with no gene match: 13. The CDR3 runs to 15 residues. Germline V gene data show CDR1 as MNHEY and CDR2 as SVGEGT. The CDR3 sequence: CASSAEGQTRAEQYF. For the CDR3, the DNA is TGTGCCAGCAGTGCAGAGGGACAGACACGAGCCGAGCAGTACTTC.

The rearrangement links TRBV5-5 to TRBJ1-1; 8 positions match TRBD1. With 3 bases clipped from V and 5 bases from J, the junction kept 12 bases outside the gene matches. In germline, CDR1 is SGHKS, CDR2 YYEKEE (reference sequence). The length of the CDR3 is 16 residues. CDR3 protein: CASSSDRGRSGTEAFF. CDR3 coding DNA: TGTGCCAGCAGCTCTGACAGGGGACGAAGTGGGACTGAAGCTTTCTTT.

CDR3 loop: CASSLSGEQYF. In nucleotides, the CDR3 is TGTGCCAGCAGTTTAAGCGGCGAGCAGTACTTC. V is TRBV28 and J is TRBJ2-7, with TRBD2 as a possible D gene (5 bases). The CDR3 contains 11 residues. Deletions cut 2 bases from V and 6 bases from J, with 5 bases between. Germline V gene data show CDR1 as MDHEN and CDR2 as SYDVKM.

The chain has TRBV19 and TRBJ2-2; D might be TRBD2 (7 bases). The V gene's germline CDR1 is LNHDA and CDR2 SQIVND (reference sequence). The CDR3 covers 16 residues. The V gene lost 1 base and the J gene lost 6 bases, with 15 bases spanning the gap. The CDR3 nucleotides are TGTGCCAGTAGTATAGCGAGGGGGAGGGCCTCCGGGGAGCTGTTTTTT. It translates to CASSIARGRASGELFF. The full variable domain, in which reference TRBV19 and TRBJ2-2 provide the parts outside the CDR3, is DGGITQSPKYLFRKEGQNVTLSCEQNLNHDAMYWYRQDPGQGLRLIYYSQIVNDFQKGDIAEGYSVSREKKESFPLTVTSAQKNPTAFYLCASSIARGRASGELFFGEGSRLTVL.

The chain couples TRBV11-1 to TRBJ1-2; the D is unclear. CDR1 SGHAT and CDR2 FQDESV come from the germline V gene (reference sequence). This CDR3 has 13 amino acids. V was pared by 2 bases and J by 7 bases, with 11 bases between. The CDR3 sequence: CASSLHGIVGYTF. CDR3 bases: TGTGCCAGCAGCTTACATGGTATAGTTGGCTACACCTTC.

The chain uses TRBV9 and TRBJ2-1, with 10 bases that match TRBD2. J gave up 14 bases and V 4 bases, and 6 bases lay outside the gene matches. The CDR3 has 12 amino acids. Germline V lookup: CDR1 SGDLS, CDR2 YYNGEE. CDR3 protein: CASSPLAGDEFF. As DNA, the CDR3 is TGTGCCAGCAGCCCCCTAGCGGGAGATGAGTTCTTC.

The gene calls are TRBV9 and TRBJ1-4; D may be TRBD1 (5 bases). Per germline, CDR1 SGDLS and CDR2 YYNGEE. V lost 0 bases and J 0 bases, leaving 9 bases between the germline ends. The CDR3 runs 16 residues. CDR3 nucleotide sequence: TGTGCCAGCAGCGTAGGGGCAGGGTCAACTAATGAAAAACTGTTTTTT. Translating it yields CASSVGAGSTNEKLFF.

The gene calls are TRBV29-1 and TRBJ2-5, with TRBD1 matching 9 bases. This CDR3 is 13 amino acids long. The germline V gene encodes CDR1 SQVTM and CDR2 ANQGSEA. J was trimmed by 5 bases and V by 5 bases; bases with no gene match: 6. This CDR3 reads CSVQQGAGETQYF. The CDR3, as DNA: TGCAGCGTTCAACAGGGGGCAGGGGAGACCCAGTACTTC. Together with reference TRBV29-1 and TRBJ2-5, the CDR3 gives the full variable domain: SAVISQKPSRDICQRGTSLTIQCQVDSQVTMMFWYRQQPGQSLTLIATANQGSEATYESGFVIDKFPISRPNLTFSTLTVSNMSPEDSSIYLCSVQQGAGETQYFGPGTRLLVL.